This T cell receptor beta chain was recovered during a study of blood T cells in healthy people across ages. The CDR3 extends over 14 amino acids. Trimming cost V 5 bases and J 4 bases, with 9 bases left between them. Per germline, CDR1 SGHTA and CDR2 FQGNSA. This clonotype was counted between two and nine times. Together with a sample-barcoded 5' primer, a J-beta primer mix was included in a second PCR lasting about 6 to 11 cycles. TCRdb fed the 5' RACE reads into MiXCR, producing one record per CDR3 protein. This sample has 750,000 to 1,000,000 distinct CDR3 sequences; roughly 28% occur once, and the top ten carry 10%. These same data were also listed under a study on T cells of mothers and their children.

V is TRBV7-2 and J is TRBJ2-6, with D unclear. The specimen was blood. The TCR comes from a woman in her thirties or forties in good health. The CDR3 spells CASSGNPGANVLTF. The CDR3 DNA reads TGTGCCAGCAGCGGCAACCCGGGGGCCAACGTCCTGACTTTC.